These 17 T cell receptor beta chains originate from one sample sequenced in a study of T cells in Graves' hyperthyroidism and ophthalmopathy (dated by TCRdb to the late 2010s). Receptors were amplified or captured by multiplex PCR. The reads were generated on an Illumina HiSeq 2000. The TCR beta CDR3 regions were amplified from the RNA transcripts. A first-round RT-PCR of the TCR CDR3 used the HTBI primer set with the Qiagen OneStep RT-PCR kit. TCRdb reanalyzed the raw reads on its own, using fastp at Q25 for trimming and MiXCR for clone calling, and kept in-frame beta chains. Duplicate CDR3 protein sequences are folded into a single record with the most common DNA and genes. The sample table holds fewer than 750,000 distinct CDR3 sequences, of which about 45% were seen once. 7.5% to 8.5% of the sample is in the top ten clones. Sequenced: peripheral blood or thyroid tissue (not recorded which). The origin of the receptors is a woman between 18 and 29 years old with Graves' hyperthyroidism.

The V and J genes are TRBV20-1 and TRBJ2-2; D is unclear. The V end was cut by 6 bases, the J end by 5 bases, with 25 bases between. Germline-derived CDR1 and CDR2 are DFQATT and SNEGSKA (reference sequence). The CDR3 totals 17 residues. The CDR3 region has the DNA TGCAGTGCCAGCAGCAACCCATATAGGGTATCGACCGGGGAGCTGTTTTTT. It codes for CSASSNPYRVSTGELFF.

The table lists this clonotype with many counts. This chain uses TRBV12-5 with TRBJ1-5; D uncertain. The CDR3 covers 15 residues. Germline V gene data show CDR1 as LGHNT and CDR2 as FRNRAP. V was shortened by 0 bases and J by 2 bases, with 8 bases between the two germline ends. The CDR3 is CASGLVVGRNQPQHF. CDR3 sequence (DNA): TGTGCTAGTGGTTTGGTAGTCGGTCGCAATCAGCCCCAGCATTTT.

This clonotype occurred many times. V is TRBV11-2 and J is TRBJ2-2, with 14 bases fitting TRBD2. From germline, CDR1 is SGHAT and CDR2 FQNNGV. The ends lost 3 bases at V and 5 bases at J; junction bases unmatched: 5. The CDR3 totals 17 residues. The CDR3 DNA reads as TGTGCCAGCAGCTTCGGACTAGCGGGAGGTCGGACCGGGGAGCTGTTTTTT. Protein sequence: CASSFGLAGGRTGELFF.

Of note for this clonotype: This clone may be a read error of a much larger clone one base away. This rearrangement joins TRBV29-1 to TRBJ2-7; 8 bases match TRBD2. The germline CDR1 and CDR2 sequences are SQVTM and ANQGSEA. J was trimmed by 5 bases and V by 2 bases; bases with no gene match: 14. CDR3 length: 16 amino acids. The CDR3 coding sequence is TGCAGCGTTGAAATGCTCCCAGCGGGAGTTCTCCACGAGCAGTACTTC. Its translation: CSVEMLPAGVLHEQYF.

The chain carries TRBV27 and TRBJ1-6; the D gene is possibly TRBD1 (6 bases). Trimming removed 5 bases at V and 11 bases at J, with 16 bases between. Germline V gene data show CDR1 as MNHEY and CDR2 as SMNVEV (reference sequence). This CDR3 spans 14 amino acids. The CDR3 bases are TGTGCCAGCAGTGGAGTGGGGGCCGAAACACCCCTCCACTTT. This codes for CASSGVGAETPLHF.

This clonotype came up a few times. This chain joins TRBV28 and TRBJ1-3; D is unclear. V lost 3 bases and J lost 0, with 6 bases in between. CDR1 is MDHEN, CDR2 SYDVKM, per germline. There are 14 residues in the CDR3. The CDR3 protein is CASSFGYSGNTIYF. For the CDR3, the DNA is TGTGCCAGCAGTTTCGGTTACTCTGGAAACACCATATATTTT.

This clonotype was seen at least ten times. CDR3 sequence: CASSGSSGRSRYEQYF. The CDR3, as DNA: TGTGCCAGCAGCGGGTCTAGCGGGAGAAGTAGGTACGAGCAGTACTTC. The V call is TRBV7-9, the J call TRBJ2-7; 10 bases align to TRBD2. This CDR3 is built from 16 residues. Germline lookup yields CDR1 SEHNR and CDR2 FQNEAQ (reference sequence). With V trimmed by 5 bases and J by 4 bases, 11 bases remained unmatched.

This clonotype was found once. The chain is built from TRBV7-8 and TRBJ2-2; TRBD2 matches 8 bases. This CDR3 spans 15 amino acids. The ends lost 5 bases at V and 5 bases at J; junction bases unmatched: 7. Germline CDR1 reads SGHVS; CDR2 reads FQNEAQ. CDR3 loop: CASSPGGPGTGELFF. The CDR3 DNA sequence: TGTGCCAGCAGCCCGGGAGGGCCCGGAACCGGGGAGCTGTTTTTT.

The V gene is TRBV5-1, the J gene TRBJ1-4; D not certain. This CDR3 spans 15 amino acids. The V gene lost 0 bases and the J gene lost 5 bases, with 11 bases spanning the gap. Per germline, CDR1 SGHRS and CDR2 YFSETQ. The CDR3 sequence is CASSLDGSYNEKLFF. CDR3 coding DNA: TGCGCCAGCAGCTTGGACGGGTCATACAATGAAAAACTGTTTTTT. Combining the CDR3 with reference TRBV5-1 and TRBJ1-4 gives the whole variable domain KAGVTQTPRYLIKTRGQQVTLSCSPISGHRSVSWYQQTPGQGLQFLFEYFSETQRNKGNFPGRFSGRQFSNSRSEMNVSTLELGDSALYLCASSLDGSYNEKLFFGSGTQLSVL.

Regarding this clonotype: Given the absence of the conserved phenylalanine or tryptophan at the CDR3 end, a read error is likely. The chain joins TRBV12-3 or TRBV12-4 to TRBJ2-6, with D tentatively TRBD2 (5 bases). V lost 6 bases and J lost 0, with 12 bases in between. The CDR3 has 16 amino acids. The CDR3 DNA follows: TGTGCCAGCAGCCGGGATTCTTTCTCTGGGGCCAACGTCCTGACTTTG. It yields the protein CASSRDSFSGANVLTL.

The chain combines TRBV20-1 with TRBJ1-4; no clear D. CDR1 and CDR2 from the germline V gene are DFQATT and SNEGSKA (reference sequence). V was cut by 6 bases and J by 7 bases, with 15 bases left in between. This CDR3 contains 13 residues. The CDR3 here is CSAWLWAGEKLFF. The DNA of the CDR3 is TGCAGTGCCTGGCTGTGGGCGGGTGAAAAACTGTTTTTT.

The genes are TRBV4-3 and TRBJ1-4, with 12 nucleotides matching TRBD1. Trimming at V came to 5 bases and at J to 4 bases, leaving 8 bases not matched to a gene. The germline V gene has CDR1 LGHNA and CDR2 YSLEER. The CDR3 length is 17 residues. For the CDR3, the DNA is TGCGCCAGCAGCGCCGGGACAGGGGGCGCGATTAATGAAAAACTGTTTTTT. Residues: CASSAGTGGAINEKLFF.

Concerning this clonotype itself: Possible read error: a much larger clone is one base away. V gene TRBV5-6 combines with J gene TRBJ1-1, with D uncertain. This CDR3 is 13 amino acids long. CDR1 SGHDT and CDR2 YYEEEE come from the germline V gene. Deletions cut 6 bases from V and 0 bases from J, with 9 bases between. The DNA for the CDR3 is TGTGCCAGCACCCGGATCGTGAACACTGAAGCTTTCTTT. It codes for CASTRIVNTEAFF.

This clonotype was detected many times. The gene calls are TRBV9 and TRBJ2-2, with TRBD1 as a possible D gene (5 bases). There are 14 residues in the CDR3. Trimming took off 1 base at V and 7 bases at J, with 11 bases between the two ends. The germline gives CDR1 SGDLS, CDR2 YYNGEE. This chain's CDR3 is CASSVSQVNGELFF. CDR3 in DNA: TGTGCCAGCAGCGTATCACAGGTGAACGGGGAGCTGTTTTTT.

The gene calls are TRBV2 and TRBJ2-2, with a weak D call TRBD1 (5 bases). The V end was cut by 4 bases, the J end by 7 bases, with 13 bases between. The CDR3 runs 14 residues. Germline CDR1 SNHLY, CDR2 FYNNEI. The CDR3 reads CASSVIAGYGELFF. CDR3 bases: TGTGCCAGCAGTGTGATTGCAGGGTACGGGGAGCTGTTTTTT.

This clonotype was seen repeatedly, ten times or more. The J gene is TRBJ2-5, the V gene TRBV7-8; TRBD2 matches 10 bases. V dropped 1 base and J dropped 4; count of bases not matched to a gene: 6. CDR1 is SGHVS, CDR2 FQNEAQ, per germline. The CDR3 has 16 residues. The CDR3 reads CASSLVWASGRETQYF. CDR3 DNA: TGTGCCAGCAGCTTAGTGTGGGCTAGCGGGAGAGAGACCCAGTACTTC. The full variable domain, its missing parts supplied by reference TRBV7-8 and TRBJ2-5, is GAGVSQSPRYKVAKRGQDVALRCDPISGHVSLFWYQQALGQGPEFLTYFQNEAQLDKSGLPSDRFFAERPEGSVSTLKIQRTQQEDSAVYLCASSLVWASGRETQYFGPGTRLLVL.

A few counts support this clonotype. The chain carries TRBV7-9 and TRBJ2-1; D is uncertain. Germline V gene sequence: CDR1 SEHNR, CDR2 FQNEAQ (reference sequence). The CDR3 runs 11 residues. V gave up 4 bases and J gave up 8 bases, with 6 bases separating them. The CDR3 loop is CASSSQDEQFF. As DNA, the CDR3 is TGTGCCAGCAGCTCCCAGGATGAGCAGTTCTTC.